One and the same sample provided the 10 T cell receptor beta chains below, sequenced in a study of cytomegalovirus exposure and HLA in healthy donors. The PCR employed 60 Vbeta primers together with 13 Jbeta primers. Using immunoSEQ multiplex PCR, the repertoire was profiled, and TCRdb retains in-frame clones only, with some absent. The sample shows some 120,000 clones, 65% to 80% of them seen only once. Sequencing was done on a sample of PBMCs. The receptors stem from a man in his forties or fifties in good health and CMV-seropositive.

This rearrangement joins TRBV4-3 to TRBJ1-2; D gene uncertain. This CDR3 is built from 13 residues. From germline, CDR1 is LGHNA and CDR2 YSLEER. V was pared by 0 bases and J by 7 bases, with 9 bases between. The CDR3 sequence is CASSQDGGSGYTF. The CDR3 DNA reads TGCGCCAGCAGCCAAGATGGAGGCAGTGGCTACACCTTC.

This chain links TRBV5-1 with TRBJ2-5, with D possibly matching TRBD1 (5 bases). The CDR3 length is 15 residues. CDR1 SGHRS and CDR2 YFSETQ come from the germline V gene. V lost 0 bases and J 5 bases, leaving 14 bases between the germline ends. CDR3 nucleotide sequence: TGCGCCAGCAGCTTGGCCATGGGCAGGGCGGAGACCCAGTACTTC. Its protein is CASSLAMGRAETQYF.

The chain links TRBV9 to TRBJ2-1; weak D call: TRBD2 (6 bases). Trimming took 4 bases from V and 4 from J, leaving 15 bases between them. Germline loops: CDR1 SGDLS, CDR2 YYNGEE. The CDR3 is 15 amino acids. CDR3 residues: CASSPRDSFYNEQFF. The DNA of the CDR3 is TGTGCCAGCAGCCCTCGGGACTCTTTTTACAATGAGCAGTTCTTC.

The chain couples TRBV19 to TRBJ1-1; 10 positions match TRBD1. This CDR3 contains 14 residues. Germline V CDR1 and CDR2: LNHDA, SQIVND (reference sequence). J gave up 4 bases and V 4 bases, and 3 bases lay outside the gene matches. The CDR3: CASSTTGGTTEAFF. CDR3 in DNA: TGTGCCAGTAGTACGACAGGGGGCACCACTGAAGCTTTCTTT.

CDR3 loop: CASSLEPGAQPQHF. CDR3 sequence (DNA): TGTGCCAGCAGCTTAGAACCAGGGGCTCAGCCCCAGCATTTT. The chain combines TRBV9 with TRBJ1-5, with TRBD1 as a possible D gene (6 bases). The CDR3 loop spans 14 amino acids. Germline assignment: CDR1 SGDLS and CDR2 YYNGEE. V lost 4 bases and J lost 6, with 14 bases in between.

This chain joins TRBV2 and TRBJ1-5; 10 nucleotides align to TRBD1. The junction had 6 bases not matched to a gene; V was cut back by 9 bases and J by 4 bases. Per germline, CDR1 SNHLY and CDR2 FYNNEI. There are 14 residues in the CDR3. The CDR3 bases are TGTGCCAGTCGAGACAGGGGGCCGAATCAGCCCCAGCATTTT. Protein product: CASRDRGPNQPQHF.

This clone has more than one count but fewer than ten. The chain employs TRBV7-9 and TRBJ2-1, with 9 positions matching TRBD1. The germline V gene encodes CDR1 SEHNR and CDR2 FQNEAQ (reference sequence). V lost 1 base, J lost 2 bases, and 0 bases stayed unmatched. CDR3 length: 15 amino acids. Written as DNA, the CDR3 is TGTGCCAGCAGCTTAGGACAGGGGGCCTACAATGAGCAGTTCTTC. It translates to CASSLGQGAYNEQFF. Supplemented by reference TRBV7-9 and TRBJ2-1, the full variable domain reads DTGVSQNPRHKITKRGQNVTFRCDPISEHNRLYWYRQTLGQGPEFLTYFQNEAQLEKSRLLSDRFSAERPKGSFSTLEIQRTEQGDSAMYLCASSLGQGAYNEQFFGPGTRLTVL.

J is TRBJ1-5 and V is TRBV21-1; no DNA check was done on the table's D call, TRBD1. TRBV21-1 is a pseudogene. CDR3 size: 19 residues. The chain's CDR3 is CASSNRNRGCGASYQPQHF. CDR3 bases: TGTGCCAGCAGCAACCGGAACAGGGGGTGCGGGGCCAGCTATCAGCCCCAGCATTTT.

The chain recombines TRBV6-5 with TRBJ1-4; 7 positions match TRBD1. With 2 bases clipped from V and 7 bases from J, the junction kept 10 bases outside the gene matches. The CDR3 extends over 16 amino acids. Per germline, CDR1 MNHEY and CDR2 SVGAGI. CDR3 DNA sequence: TGTGCCAGCAGTTACGCTACAGGGGAATTGGGTGAAAAACTGTTTTTT. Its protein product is CASSYATGELGEKLFF.

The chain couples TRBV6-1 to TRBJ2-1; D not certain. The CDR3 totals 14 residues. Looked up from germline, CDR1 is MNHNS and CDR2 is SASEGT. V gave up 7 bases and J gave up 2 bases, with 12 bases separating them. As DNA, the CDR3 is TGTGCCAGCAATAACTATAATGCCTACAATGAGCAGTTCTTC. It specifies CASNNYNAYNEQFF.